This is a list of T cell receptor beta chains from one sample in a study of cytomegalovirus exposure and HLA in healthy donors. Using immunoSEQ multiplex PCR, the repertoire was profiled, and TCRdb retains in-frame clones only, with some absent. This table holds some 260,000 clones, less than 95% found once. Sequencing used PBMCs. Receptors were obtained from a woman in her 30s in good health and CMV-seronegative. The CDR3 runs from the conserved cysteine through the conserved F or W. The D gene is left open where the match is weak. Some rows have no size entry. The others give once, few or many, or a class for an expanded clone.

v_call	clone_size	d_call	j_call	cdr3_nt	cdr3_aa
TRBV10-3	.	TRBD1	TRBJ1-5	TGTGCCATCAGTGCCAGGGGGGCCAATCAGCCCCAGCATTTT	CAISARGANQPQHF
TRBV6-6	once	.	TRBJ2-2	TGTGCCACCAAGGACAGTAGGTCCGGGGAGCTGTTTTTT	CATKDSRSGELFF
TRBV27	.	.	TRBJ2-7	TGTGCCAGCAGGCGACAGGGACTAAGCTCCTACGAGCAGTACTTC	CASRRQGLSSYEQYF
TRBV7-9	.	.	TRBJ2-7	TGTGCCAGCAGCTCGAGGACAGATCCGGCCTACGAGCAGTACTTC	CASSSRTDPAYEQYF
TRBV28	.	.	TRBJ1-5	TGTGCCAGCAGCCCCCGGGGGGGCAATCAGCCCCAGCATTTT	CASSPRGGNQPQHF
TRBV19	.	TRBD2	TRBJ2-3	TGTGCCAGTCGGACTAGCGGGAGGGGAGATACGCAGTATTTT	CASRTSGRGDTQYF
TRBV7-3	few	.	TRBJ2-7	TGTGCCAGCAGCTTAAATAGGTACCACGAGCAGTACTTC	CASSLNRYHEQYF
TRBV5-8	.	.	TRBJ1-1	TGTGCCAGCAGCTCGGACGGAGCTAGGGAGGCAAGAGGGGCTTTCTTT	CASSSDGAREARGAFF
TRBV5-1	.	.	TRBJ2-7	TGCGCCAGCAGCGGGGGAAGAACCAGCTCCTACGAGCAGTACTTC	CASSGGRTSSYEQYF
TRBV11-3	.	TRBD2	TRBJ2-1	TGTGCCAGCAGCTTGGGCCCCATTAGCGGGAGAAACCCCCCGGAGCAGTTCTTC	CASSLGPISGRNPPEQFF
TRBV11-2	once	TRBD2	TRBJ2-7	TGTGCCAGCGCGGGGGTGCGGGCCTACGAGCAGTACTTC	CASAGVRAYEQYF
TRBV7-2	.	.	TRBJ1-3	TGTGCCAGCAGCTTAGTTAGGGGCCAAGCCGGAAACACCATATATTTT	CASSLVRGQAGNTIYF
TRBV10-2	few	.	TRBJ1-1	TGCGCCAGCAGTGACAAGGTTCGGGACATATCGGGCACTGAAGCTTTCTTT	CASSDKVRDISGTEAFF
TRBV29-1	.	.	TRBJ2-1	TGCAGCGTTGGGACAGCCTACAATGAGCAGTTCTTC	CSVGTAYNEQFF
TRBV28	.	.	TRBJ1-2	TGTGCCAGCACTACGGGGACGAACTATGGCTACACCTTC	CASTTGTNYGYTF
TRBV11-2	.	TRBD2	TRBJ2-1	TGTGCCAGCAGCTCAATTAGCGGGAGGGTGGGCAATGAGCAGTTCTTC	CASSSISGRVGNEQFF
TRBV6-6	.	TRBD1	TRBJ2-7	TGTGCCAGCAGTTACGGGACAGGGGACGAGCAGTACTTC	CASSYGTGDEQYF
TRBV16	.	.	TRBJ1-4	TGTGCCAGCAGCCACCAGGGTGGAGAAAAACTGTTTTTT	CASSHQGGEKLFF
TRBV7-6	.	.	TRBJ2-1	TGTGCCAGCAGCTTAGAGAGCGCTCAGGCGAATGAGCAGTTCTTC	CASSLESAQANEQFF
TRBV7-2	.	.	TRBJ2-7	TGTGCCAGCAGCCACCCTGGGACACCAACCTCGTACGAGCAGTACTTC	CASSHPGTPTSYEQYF
TRBV19	.	TRBD2	TRBJ2-7	TGTGCCAGTGGGACTAGCGGGCTCTACGAGCAGTACTTC	CASGTSGLYEQYF
TRBV29-1	once	.	TRBJ2-3	TGCAGCGCGAGGCAAACGGGGACGTACGGAAACACGGGTACGCAGTATTTT	CSARQTGTYGNTGTQYF
TRBV5-6	.	TRBD2	TRBJ2-7	TGTGCCAGCAGCGAACTAGCGGGAGGTCCCTACGAGCAGTACTTC	CASSELAGGPYEQYF
TRBV6-5	.	.	TRBJ2-3	TGTGCCAGCAGGGACCGACTTACAGATACGCAGTATTTT	CASRDRLTDTQYF
TRBV7-9	.	TRBD2	TRBJ2-1	TGTGCCAGCAGCAGCGTAGCGGGATACTACAATGAGCAGTTCTTC	CASSSVAGYYNEQFF
TRBV7-9	.	.	TRBJ2-3	TGTGCCAGCAGCTTAGGCACAGATACGCAGTATTTT	CASSLGTDTQYF
TRBV6-1	.	.	TRBJ2-5	TGTGCCAGCAGTGCTGGCAGGGAAGAGACCCAGTACTTC	CASSAGREETQYF
TRBV4-3	.	TRBD1	TRBJ2-7	TGCGCCAGCAGCCAAGATAGGACAGGGGGATACGAGCAGTACTTC	CASSQDRTGGYEQYF
TRBV6-9	.	TRBD1	TRBJ1-2	TGTGCCAGCAGCCCACCAGGGACAGCGAATAACTATGGCTACACCTTC	CASSPPGTANNYGYTF
TRBV28	.	.	TRBJ1-4	TGTGCCAGCAGTTTACGGCCTCAACCCGGGGTTTTT	CASSLRPQPGVF
TRBV7-9	.	.	TRBJ1-1	TGTGCCAGCAGCCGGGGGAACACTGAAGCTTTCTTT	CASSRGNTEAFF
TRBV4-2	.	.	TRBJ2-3	TGTGCCAGCAGCCAAAGGGACCAACCCGTTGCTAGCACAGATACGCAGTATTTT	CASSQRDQPVASTDTQYF
TRBV11-3	.	TRBD2	TRBJ2-2	TGTGCCAGCAGCAATATAATTGCGGGAGGGGTCGGGGAGCTGTTTTTT	CASSNIIAGGVGELFF
TRBV20-1	.	.	TRBJ2-3	TGCAGTGTGTACGCAGCAGATACGCAGTATTTT	CSVYAADTQYF
TRBV9	.	TRBD1	TRBJ2-5	TGTGCCAGCAGCCTCCGGGACAGGGGCGGGCCAGAGACCCAGTACTTC	CASSLRDRGGPETQYF
TRBV27	.	.	TRBJ2-5	TGTGCCAGCAGTTTCGGGACCCCCGGGACCCAGTACTTC	CASSFGTPGTQYF
TRBV19	.	.	TRBJ1-1	TGTGCCAGTAGTATTTTGTATGAAGCTTTCTTT	CASSILYEAFF
TRBV27	.	.	TRBJ2-1	TGTGCCAGCAGTAGGCCGGGACTTGACAATGAGCAGTTCTTC	CASSRPGLDNEQFF
TRBV19	.	.	TRBJ2-7	TGTGCCGGACCCTACTACGAGCAGTACTTC	CAGPYYEQYF
TRBV6-6	.	.	TRBJ1-4	TGTGCCAGCAGCCTACAGGGAGCTAATGAAAAACTGTTTTTT	CASSLQGANEKLFF
TRBV6-6	once	.	TRBJ2-1	TGTGCCAGCAGTTACTCTCCCAGTCTGGATGAGCAGTTCTTC	CASSYSPSLDEQFF
TRBV7-2	.	.	TRBJ2-1	TGTGCCAGCAGCTTAAACGGGTACAATGAGCAGTTCTTC	CASSLNGYNEQFF